Each of the 3 T cell receptor beta chains below was sequenced from the same sample in a study of T cells expressing NK-cell markers. Each CDR3 protein gets one entry in TCRdb, which reprocessed the 5' RACE reads and gives no DNA. This listing includes some 390,000 distinct CDR3 sequences. Sequenced input: blood T cells: a sorted CD56 or NKG2C T cell subset, CD4+ or CD8+ T cells, or bulk PBMC T cells (not recorded which). The receptors shown here come from a woman aged 45-65 years in good health.

The V call is TRBV29-1, the J call TRBJ1-2; TCRdb designates TRBD1, a call that cannot be tested without DNA. This CDR3 contains 14 residues. Looked up from germline, CDR1 is SQVTM and CDR2 is ANQGSEA. CDR3 in amino acids: CSAFTGQGHYGYTF.

The chain couples TRBV11-2 to TRBJ2-2; TCRdb designates TRBD2, a call that cannot be tested without DNA. The germline V gene has CDR1 SGHAT and CDR2 FQNNGV. The CDR3 length is 15 residues. CDR3 residues: CASSPLVGNTGELFF.

This chain links TRBV20-1 with TRBJ2-1; as DNA is missing, the TRBD2 call by TCRdb cannot be tested. Germline CDR1 and CDR2: DFQATT and SNEGSKA (reference sequence). The CDR3 runs to 11 residues. CDR3 in amino acids: CSARTPHGQFF.